The 6 T cell receptor beta chains in this list originate from one sample, sequenced in a study of T cells in localized non-small cell lung cancer. Assay: immunoSEQ multiplex PCR; the TCRdb copy retains only in-frame clones and omits some. The profile shows some 19,000 clones, around nine tenths of them singletons. Here the sequenced sample was peripheral blood, taken before any cancer treatment. Every receptor here comes from a male donor aged 60 or over with stage I squamous cell lung carcinoma.

This clone was detected only a few times. The chain links TRBV13 to TRBJ2-3; tentatively, D is TRBD1 (5 bases). CDR1 and CDR2 (germline): PRHDT, FYEKMQ (reference sequence). Trimming shortened V by 5 bases and J by 4 bases, and 19 bases separated the two germline ends. The CDR3 sequence is 16 residues long. The CDR3 sequence is CASSLGAEEGADTQYF. For the CDR3, the DNA is TGTGCCAGCAGCCTTGGAGCTGAGGAAGGGGCAGATACGCAGTATTTT. Looking up the rest from reference TRBV13 and TRBJ2-3 gives the full variable domain: AAGVIQSPRHLIKEKRETATLKCYPIPRHDTVYWYQQGPGQDPQFLISFYEKMQSDKGSIPDRFSAQQFSDYHSELNMSSLELGDSALYFCASSLGAEEGADTQYFGPGTRLTVL.

The gene calls are TRBV28 and TRBJ2-7, with D possibly matching TRBD1 (6 bases). Trimming took off 5 bases at V and 2 bases at J, with 13 bases between the two ends. The CDR3 length is 14 residues. Germline lookup yields CDR1 MDHEN and CDR2 SYDVKM. The CDR3 DNA sequence: TGTGCCAGCAGTCCCCAGGGGCTCACCTACGAGCAGTACTTC. Protein: CASSPQGLTYEQYF.

This clone appeared a few times. The rearrangement uses TRBV9 and TRBJ1-4; 8 nucleotides match TRBD1. J gave up 6 bases and V 3 bases, and 10 bases lay outside the gene matches. The CDR3 runs 16 residues. Per the germline V gene, CDR1 is SGDLS and CDR2 is YYNGEE. CDR3 DNA: TGTGCCAGCAGCGCATTCCAGGGGGCAGGTGATGAAAAACTGTTTTTT. This sequence encodes CASSAFQGAGDEKLFF.

This rearrangement joins TRBV2 to TRBJ1-2, with D perhaps matching TRBD1 (5 bases). The CDR3 extends over 14 amino acids. Germline CDR1 SNHLY, CDR2 FYNNEI. V was pared by 2 bases and J by 3 bases, with 10 bases between. CDR3 region: CASSEQGEDYGYTF. The CDR3 DNA follows: TGTGCCAGCAGTGAACAGGGAGAGGACTATGGCTACACCTTC. The full variable domain, in which reference TRBV2 and TRBJ1-2 provide the parts outside the CDR3, is EPEVTQTPSHQVTQMGQEVILRCVPISNHLYFYWYRQILGQKVEFLVSFYNNEISEKSEIFDDQFSVERPDGSNFTLKIRSTKLEDSAMYFCASSEQGEDYGYTFGSGTRLTVV.

The table lists this clone with a count of one. The J gene is TRBJ2-3, the V gene TRBV7-2; D ambiguous. The germline gives CDR1 SGHTA, CDR2 FQGNSA. With 3 bases removed from V and 2 bases from J, the gap between germline ends came to 12 bases. CDR3 length equals 15 residues. CDR3 in amino acids: CASSFRIPPTDTQYF. DNA for the CDR3: TGTGCCAGCAGCTTTCGAATACCCCCCACAGATACGCAGTATTTT.

This clone was seen once. The gene calls are TRBV30 and TRBJ2-5; D not certain. Germline CDR1 GTSNPN, CDR2 SVGIG (reference sequence). CDR3 size: 12 residues. Trimming removed 2 bases at V and 5 bases at J, with 9 bases between. CDR3 DNA sequence: TGTGCCTGGAGTTCCATTGCGGAGACCCAGTACTTC. It specifies CAWSSIAETQYF.